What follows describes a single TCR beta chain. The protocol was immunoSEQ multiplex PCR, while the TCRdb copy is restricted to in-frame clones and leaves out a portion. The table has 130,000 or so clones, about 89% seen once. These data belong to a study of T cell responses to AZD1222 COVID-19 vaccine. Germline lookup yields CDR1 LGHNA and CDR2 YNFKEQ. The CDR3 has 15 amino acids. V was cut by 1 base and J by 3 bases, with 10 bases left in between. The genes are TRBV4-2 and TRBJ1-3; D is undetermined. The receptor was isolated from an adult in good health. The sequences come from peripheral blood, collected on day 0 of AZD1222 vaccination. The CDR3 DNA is TGTGCCAGCAGCCAAGCGGGGAACAGTGGAAACACCATATATTTT. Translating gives CASSQAGNSGNTIYF.